The clone carrying this TCR beta chain has only one observation. CDR1 and CDR2 from the germline V gene are MDHEN and SYDVKM. CDR3 length equals 14 residues. The junction had 4 bases not matched to a gene; V was cut back by 4 bases and J by 2 bases. Under the authors' procedure: Reference gene primers were amplified, and this amplification served to estimate nucleated cell counts. The assay was immunoSEQ multiplex PCR, and TCRdb's table has in-frame clones only and misses some. V and J calls plus clone size are reproduced from that table; the DNA served to infer D and trimming. The sample contains over 100,000 clones, around nine tenths of which appear only once. The data stem from a study of blood T cell repertoires in COVID-19. At the level of the study: Nucleic acid was either cDNA or gDNA, and it came from T cells, B-cell-depleted T cells, or PBMCs.

Seattle's cohort entered during active infection and was followed longitudinally. The sample was peripheral blood. The genes are TRBV28 and TRBJ1-2; TRBD1 matches 7 bases. The sequence came from a man aged 55 to 70 with COVID-19, enrolled during active disease. CDR3 nucleotides: TGTGCCAGCAGTTCCCCGGGACAGAACTATGGCTACACCTTC. The encoded protein is CASSSPGQNYGYTF.